A single sample gave rise to the 30 T cell receptor beta chains below, sequenced in a study of T cells in tuberculosis. The repertoire was sequenced with immunoSEQ multiplex PCR; TCRdb's copy has only in-frame clones and lacks some. The table records 25,000 to 35,000 clones, roughly 95% of them present only once. The sample comprised PBMCs. The receptors were sampled from a donor aged 5 to 30 with latent tuberculosis or without tuberculosis infection.

Only one count was recorded for this clone. The chain is built from TRBV5-1 and TRBJ2-3; 9 positions agree with TRBD2. V dropped 2 bases and J dropped 6; count of bases not matched to a gene: 13. CDR3 length: 17 residues. Germline CDR1 and CDR2: SGHRS and YFSETQ. This CDR3 is CASSLQLAGSTGDTQYF. The DNA of the CDR3 is TGCGCCAGCAGCTTACAGCTAGCGGGGTCAACCGGGGATACGCAGTATTTT.

The chain carries TRBV5-6 and TRBJ1-4; D is unclear. This CDR3 contains 13 residues. Per germline, CDR1 SGHDT and CDR2 YYEEEE. The V and J ends lost 4 bases and 8 bases respectively, with 12 bases between them. CDR3 DNA: TGTGCCAGCAGCGGTGCGGGAGGGGAAAAACTGTTTTTT. Protein sequence: CASSGAGGEKLFF.

J is TRBJ2-3 and V is TRBV6-1; unclear D gene. Per the germline V gene, CDR1 is MNHNS and CDR2 is SASEGT. Trimming left V 4 bases short and J 0 bases short, with 14 bases between. This CDR3 is 16 amino acids long. CDR3 in DNA: TGTGCCAGCAGTGTCCTAACCCGAGCTAGCACAGATACGCAGTATTTT. Its translation: CASSVLTRASTDTQYF.

V and J are TRBV15 and TRBJ2-3; D perhaps matches TRBD2 (6 bases). The V gene lost 4 bases and the J gene lost 6 bases, with 17 bases spanning the gap. The germline CDR1 and CDR2 sequences are LNHNV and YYDKDF (reference sequence). The CDR3 length is 15 residues. The CDR3 DNA is TGTGCCACCAGCACCCGGGGGACCCAAGGGGATACGCAGTATTTT. Its protein is CATSTRGTQGDTQYF.

The rearrangement uses TRBV6-5 and TRBJ2-5; tentatively, D is TRBD1 (6 bases). Germline CDR1 is MNHEY and CDR2 is SVGAGI. V gave up 5 bases and J gave up 1 base, with 11 bases separating them. The CDR3 runs 14 residues. The CDR3 protein is CASSPDRSQETQYF. As DNA, the CDR3 is TGTGCCAGCAGTCCAGACAGGTCCCAAGAGACCCAGTACTTC.

The V gene is TRBV29-1, the J gene TRBJ1-4; tentatively, D is TRBD1 (6 bases). This CDR3 contains 13 residues. Germline assignment: CDR1 SQVTM and CDR2 ANQGSEA. The CDR3 DNA is TGCAGTGTCAGGAACAGGGCCAATGAAAAACTGTTTTTT. Translated: CSVRNRANEKLFF.

About this clone: A far larger clone is one base from this, pointing to a likely read error. This sequence joins TRBV27 and TRBJ1-1; a possible D gene is TRBD1 (6 bases). Germline CDR1 MNHEY, CDR2 SMNVEV (reference sequence). This CDR3 contains 13 residues. V lost 3 bases and J lost 1, with 6 bases in between. This CDR3 is CASSFRGNTEAFF. The CDR3 nucleotides read TGTGCCAGCAGTTTCAGGGGGAACACTGAAGCTTTCTTT.

The gene calls are TRBV19 and TRBJ2-1; 7 bases line up with TRBD2. CDR1 and CDR2 (germline): LNHDA, SQIVND (reference sequence). The ends lost 7 bases at V and 2 bases at J; junction bases unmatched: 14. This CDR3 is 17 amino acids long. In DNA, the CDR3 is TGTGCCAGTACCCCAGATGGGAGGGAGGGCACCTACAATGAGCAGTTCTTC. Translating gives CASTPDGREGTYNEQFF.

The chain recombines TRBV19 with TRBJ2-2; 11 bases line up with TRBD1. V gave up 5 bases and J gave up 2 bases; unmatched junction bases: 7. Germline CDR1 LNHDA, CDR2 SQIVND (reference sequence). This CDR3 is built from 17 residues. The CDR3 reads CASSPGQGVLNTGELFF. The DNA of the CDR3 is TGTGCCAGTAGTCCGGGACAGGGGGTTCTTAACACCGGGGAGCTGTTTTTT.

The rearrangement uses TRBV7-9 and TRBJ1-1; 9 bases fit TRBD1. This CDR3 has 14 residues. Germline V CDR1 and CDR2: SEHNR, FQNEAQ (reference sequence). With 5 bases clipped from V and 7 bases from J, the junction kept 8 bases outside the gene matches. CDR3 DNA sequence: TGTGCCAGCAGCCTTGCGACAGGGGGAATTGAAGCTTTCTTT. It yields the protein CASSLATGGIEAFF.

This chain links TRBV29-1 with TRBJ1-1, with TRBD1 matching 7 bases. Germline CDR1 SQVTM, CDR2 ANQGSEA. After removal of 0 bases from V and 8 bases from J, the junction contained 12 bases not matched to a gene. The CDR3 sequence is 15 residues long. The CDR3 region has the DNA TGCAGCGTTGAAGATTGGAGGGACAGTCGACCCGAAGCTTTCTTT. Amino acid sequence: CSVEDWRDSRPEAFF.

V and J are TRBV7-2 and TRBJ1-4, with TRBD1 matching 10 bases. V shed 1 base, J shed 8 bases, and the junction held 7 bases outside the gene matches. The length of the CDR3 is 16 residues. Germline assignment: CDR1 SGHTA and CDR2 FQGNSA. CDR3 in amino acids: CASSLGLRDRGEKLFF. CDR3 DNA: TGTGCCAGCAGCTTAGGCCTTCGGGACAGGGGCGAAAAACTGTTTTTT. The full variable domain, its missing parts supplied by reference TRBV7-2 and TRBJ1-4, is GAGVSQSPSNKVTEKGKDVELRCDPISGHTALYWYRQSLGQGLEFLIYFQGNSAPDKSGLPSDRFSAERTGGSVSTLTIQRTQQEDSAVYLCASSLGLRDRGEKLFFGSGTQLSVL.

The J gene is TRBJ2-7, the V gene TRBV11-2; 10 bases agree with TRBD1. The CDR3 extends over 17 amino acids. In germline, CDR1 is SGHAT, CDR2 FQNNGV. Trimming cost V 3 bases and J 3 bases; bases outside gene matches: 11. CDR3 nucleotide sequence: TGTGCCAGCAGCTTCCCCCGGGACAGGGGAGGGGGCTACGAGCAGTACTTC. It yields the protein CASSFPRDRGGGYEQYF.

The V call is TRBV5-1, the J call TRBJ2-7; 10 bases line up with TRBD2. Trimming at V came to 4 bases and at J to 3 bases, leaving 13 bases not matched to a gene. The V gene's germline CDR1 is SGHRS and CDR2 YFSETQ. The CDR3 consists of 17 residues. As DNA, the CDR3 is TGCGCCAGCAGCCTAAAAACAACTAGCGGGGCAAACTACGAGCAGTACTTC. This gives the protein CASSLKTTSGANYEQYF.

The chain recombines TRBV7-9 with TRBJ2-7; TRBD1 matches at 8 bases. The CDR3 totals 16 residues. J lost 3 bases, V lost 2 bases, and 9 bases had no gene match. CDR1 and CDR2 (germline): SEHNR, FQNEAQ (reference sequence). The CDR3 DNA reads as TGTGCCAGCAGCTTATATCGGGGACAGGCTTTCTACGAGCAGTACTTC. It specifies CASSLYRGQAFYEQYF.

The rearrangement uses TRBV5-1 and TRBJ2-5; TRBD2 aligns across 15 bases. Unmatched junction bases numbered 4, after V lost 2 bases and J lost 5 bases. Germline CDR1 and CDR2: SGHRS and YFSETQ. This CDR3 is built from 16 residues. For the CDR3, the DNA is TGCGCCAGCAGCTTCGGACTAGCGGGAGGGTTGGAGACCCAGTACTTC. This translates into CASSFGLAGGLETQYF.

V usage is TRBV5-1 and J usage is TRBJ1-1; 9 bases map to TRBD1. The CDR3 has 13 residues. Germline CDR1 is SGHRS and CDR2 is YFSETQ. The ends lost 0 bases at V and 6 bases at J; junction bases unmatched: 0. The CDR3 sequence is CASSLGTGAEAFF. As DNA, the CDR3 is TGCGCCAGCAGCTTGGGGACAGGGGCTGAAGCTTTCTTT.

This chain connects TRBV4-1 to TRBJ2-2, with a possible D match to TRBD2 (6 bases). Germline V lookup: CDR1 MGHRA, CDR2 YSYEKL. V lost 2 bases and J lost 1, with 11 bases in between. There are 16 residues in the CDR3. The CDR3 DNA reads as TGCGCCAGCAGCCAACTGGGACTTTTGAACACCGGGGAGCTGTTTTTT. It is translated as CASSQLGLLNTGELFF.

The chain combines TRBV11-2 with TRBJ2-2; 11 positions match TRBD2. Germline assignment: CDR1 SGHAT and CDR2 FQNNGV. Germline trimming cut 4 bases from V and 7 bases from J; bases unmatched to any gene: 11. This CDR3 comprises 17 residues. The CDR3 nucleotides read TGTGCCAGCAGCTCCATACTAGCGGGAGTTAAGTACGGGGAGCTGTTTTTT. This translates into CASSSILAGVKYGELFF. The full variable domain, completed using reference TRBV11-2 and TRBJ2-2, is EAGVAQSPRYKIIEKRQSVAFWCNPISGHATLYWYQQILGQGPKLLIQFQNNGVVDDSQLPKDRFSAERLKGVDSTLKIQPAKLEDSAVYLCASSSILAGVKYGELFFGEGSRLTVL.

This chain links TRBV7-3 with TRBJ2-1; unclear D gene. The CDR3 sequence is 15 residues long. V was shortened by 5 bases and J by 5 bases, with 16 bases between the two germline ends. Germline CDR1 is SGHTA and CDR2 is FQGTGA. CDR3 residues: CASSPSQAYNNEQFF. The CDR3, as DNA: TGTGCCAGCAGCCCAAGCCAGGCGTACAACAATGAGCAGTTCTTC.

This chain uses TRBV6-6 with TRBJ1-5; maybe TRBD1 (5 bases). CDR1 MNHNY and CDR2 SVGAGI come from the germline V gene (reference sequence). This CDR3 spans 16 amino acids. V was shortened by 4 bases and J by 0 bases, with 13 bases between the two germline ends. The CDR3 DNA follows: TGTGCCAGCAGTTCTCAGGGTTTCTATAGCAATCAGCCCCAGCATTTT. This encodes CASSSQGFYSNQPQHF.

The V and J genes are TRBV4-2 and TRBJ2-1, with 11 bases aligning to TRBD2. Unmatched junction bases numbered 6, after V lost 0 bases and J lost 5 bases. CDR1 is LGHNA and CDR2 is YNFKEQ in the germline V gene. The CDR3 spans 17 residues. DNA for the CDR3: TGTGCCAGCAGCCAAGATAAAGAACTAGCGGGGGACAATGAGCAGTTCTTC. Amino acid sequence: CASSQDKELAGDNEQFF.

The V gene is TRBV27, the J gene TRBJ1-1; 7 bases match TRBD1. Germline V gene sequence: CDR1 MNHEY, CDR2 SMNVEV (reference sequence). Trimming removed 3 bases from V and 2 bases from J; junction bases left unmatched: 6. The CDR3 contains 15 residues. This CDR3 is CASSFYGTVNTEAFF. The DNA for the CDR3 is TGTGCCAGCAGTTTCTACGGGACAGTCAACACTGAAGCTTTCTTT.

The rearrangement uses TRBV28 and TRBJ2-7, with 9 nucleotides matching TRBD1. There are 15 residues in the CDR3. V was pared by 3 bases and J by 5 bases, with 8 bases of the junction left unmatched. CDR1 and CDR2 from the germline V gene are MDHEN and SYDVKM. CDR3 DNA: TGTGCCAGCAGTTTGGGTGGGACAGGGTTCCACGAGCAGTACTTC. This sequence encodes CASSLGGTGFHEQYF.

The genes are TRBV13 and TRBJ2-3; D gene unclear. Germline lookup yields CDR1 PRHDT and CDR2 FYEKMQ (reference sequence). Trimming pared 2 bases from V and 0 bases from J, leaving 9 bases between. CDR3 size: 15 residues. The DNA of the CDR3 is TGTGCCAGCAGCTTACGAACTCCTAGCACAGATACGCAGTATTTT. It specifies CASSLRTPSTDTQYF.

CDR3 residues: CASSATDYGYTF. The CDR3 bases are TGCGCCAGCAGCGCGACAGACTATGGCTACACCTTC. J is TRBJ1-2 and V is TRBV5-1; a weak D match, TRBD1 (5 bases). Trimming pared 4 bases from V and 3 bases from J, leaving 7 bases between. In germline, CDR1 is SGHRS, CDR2 YFSETQ. This CDR3 is built from 12 residues.

The rearrangement uses TRBV6-6 and TRBJ2-7; 8 positions match TRBD2. There are 14 residues in the CDR3. V lost 6 bases and J lost 3; bases outside the gene matches: 7. Germline V gives CDR1 MNHNY, CDR2 SVGAGI (reference sequence). The CDR3 DNA sequence: TGTGCCAGCAGAGACCCGGGACTAGACTACGAGCAGTACTTC. It yields the protein CASRDPGLDYEQYF.

The rearrangement uses TRBV5-4 and TRBJ2-7, with 7 bases matching TRBD1. CDR3 length equals 15 residues. Germline V gene data show CDR1 as SGHNT and CDR2 as YYREEE (reference sequence). The V gene end was trimmed by 2 bases and the J gene end by 1 base; junction bases not matched to a gene: 6. CDR3 in DNA: TGTGCCAGCAGCTTTCAATCGACAGGGTCCTACGAGCAGTACTTC. Translation gives CASSFQSTGSYEQYF.

The genes are TRBV4-3 and TRBJ2-1; possibly TRBD2 for D (6 bases). The CDR3 has 15 amino acids. Germline V gene lookup returns CDR1 LGHNA and CDR2 YSLEER. V lost 4 bases to trimming and J lost 6 bases, with 16 bases between them. The CDR3 DNA reads as TGCGCCAGCAGCCCATTAAATCGGGGGTTCAATGAGCAGTTCTTC. This gives the protein CASSPLNRGFNEQFF.

This clone was observed a single time. J is TRBJ1-5 and V is TRBV5-1; TRBD1 might be the D (6 bases). Looked up from germline, CDR1 is SGHRS and CDR2 is YFSETQ. This CDR3 region has 14 residues. Trimming left V 4 bases short and J 3 bases short, with 11 bases between. CDR3 sequence (DNA): TGCGCCAGCAGCCCCGGGACACACAATCAGCCCCAGCATTTT. Translating it yields CASSPGTHNQPQHF.